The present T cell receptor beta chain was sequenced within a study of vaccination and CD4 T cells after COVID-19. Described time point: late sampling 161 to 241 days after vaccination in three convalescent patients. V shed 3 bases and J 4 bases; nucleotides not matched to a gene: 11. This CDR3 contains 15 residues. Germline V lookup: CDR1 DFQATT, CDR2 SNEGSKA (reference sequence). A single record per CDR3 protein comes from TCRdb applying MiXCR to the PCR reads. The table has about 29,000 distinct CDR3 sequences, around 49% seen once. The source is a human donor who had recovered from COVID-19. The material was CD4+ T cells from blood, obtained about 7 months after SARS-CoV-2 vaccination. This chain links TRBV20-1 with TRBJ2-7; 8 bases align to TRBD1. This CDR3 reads CSASPGQGDWYEQYF. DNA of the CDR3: TGCAGTGCTAGCCCCGGACAGGGAGACTGGTACGAGCAGTACTTC.